A selection of T cell receptor beta chains follows, all from one sample in a study of T cell repertoires in cytomegalovirus infection. For these TCRs, the target antigens are not known. TCRdb used MiXCR to reprocess the reads, holding one entry per CDR3 protein. In the table there are around 900,000 distinct CDR3 sequences, approximately 31% of which are singletons. This specimen consisted of cultured CD8+ T cells from PBMCs, obtained from culture after CMV antigen stimulation. These receptors were obtained from a human donor in good health (CMV status not recorded). Some clones in this sample may be carry-over from other donors' samples. Both conserved end residues are part of each CDR3. The D gene is left open where the match is weak. Only some rows state a clone size, as once, few, many or a class for expanded clones.

clone_size j_call v_call d_call cdr3_nt cdr3_aa
NA TRBJ1-1 TRBV19 NA TGTGCCAGTAAGTACAGTGGCACTGAAGCTTTCTTT CASKYSGTEAFF
NA TRBJ2-2 TRBV7-6 NA TGTGCCAGCAGCCGGACTCCCGCGAACACCGGGGAGCTGTTTTTT CASSRTPANTGELFF
NA TRBJ1-5 TRBV12-3/TRBV12-4 NA TGTGCCAGCAGTCCCGACAGGAGTGCTCAGCCCCAGCATTTT CASSPDRSAQPQHF
few TRBJ2-1 TRBV6-1 NA TGTGCCAGCAGAGGATCCTCCGGGGGAGGTGAGCAGTTCTTC CASRGSSGGGEQFF
few TRBJ2-2 TRBV6-6 NA TGTGCCAGCAGTTATTTAGGACTGAACACCGGGGAGCTGTTTTTT CASSYLGLNTGELFF
few TRBJ1-1 TRBV6-6 NA TGTGCCAGCAGTTTCGTTATGAACACTGAAGCTTTCTTT CASSFVMNTEAFF
NA TRBJ2-1 TRBV10-3 NA TGTGCCATCAGTGAGCTAGGGCTAGCCGTATACAATGAGCAGTTCTTC CAISELGLAVYNEQFF
NA TRBJ2-7 TRBV27 NA TGTGCCAGCAGTTTCTTCCCGGACAGTGCCAACGAGCAGTACTTC CASSFFPDSANEQYF
many TRBJ1-2 TRBV7-2 NA TGTGCCAGCAGCTTAGTCGGGCCGCTATACCCCGATGGCTACACCTTC CASSLVGPLYPDGYTF
NA TRBJ1-2 TRBV2 NA TGTGCCGACAGAATTAGACTCCTCGGGGTCGGCTATGGCTACACCTTC CADRIRLLGVGYGYTF
NA TRBJ2-5 TRBV6-5 NA TGTGCCAGCAGGAGCCCGACCGAGGGGTACCAAGAGACCCAGTACTTC CASRSPTEGYQETQYF
NA TRBJ2-1 TRBV27 NA TGTGCCAGCAGTTTCTCTGACCAGAATGAGCAGTTCTTC CASSFSDQNEQFF
NA TRBJ1-5 TRBV6-6 NA TGTGCCAGCAGTTACTCCGACGAGGGTCCCAATCGGCCCCAGCATTTT CASSYSDEGPNRPQHF
many TRBJ2-1 TRBV7-6 TRBD2 TGTGCCAGCAGCTTCCGGATAGCGGGGGGGAATAATGAGCAGTTCTTC CASSFRIAGGNNEQFF
few TRBJ2-3 TRBV7-9 NA TGTGCCAGCAGCTTAGTTTGGGGATTGAAGAGCACAGATACGCAGTATTTT CASSLVWGLKSTDTQYF
NA TRBJ1-5 TRBV4-1 NA TGCGCCAGCAGCCAAGGGGTCAGGGGCCATCAGCCCCAGCATTTT CASSQGVRGHQPQHF
few TRBJ2-1 TRBV19 NA TGTGCCAGTAGTTCGGGCCACGATTATGAGCAGTTCTTC CASSSGHDYEQFF
NA TRBJ2-5 TRBV20-1 NA TGCAGTGCCCCACCTACTCTTCAAGAGACCCAGTACTTC CSAPPTLQETQYF
NA TRBJ1-1 TRBV27 NA TGTGCCAACAGTTTAAGCCGGCCCACTGAAGCTTTCTTT CANSLSRPTEAFF
NA TRBJ2-1 TRBV5-1 NA TGCGCCAGCAGCGGGGATCCAGGCTCCTACAATGAGCAGTTCTTC CASSGDPGSYNEQFF
many TRBJ2-2 TRBV7-2 NA TGTGCCAGCAGCTCCCAGCAAAACACCGGGGAGCTGTTTTTT CASSSQQNTGELFF
NA TRBJ2-1 TRBV24-1 NA TGTGCCACCAGTGCACGGACAAACAATGAGCAGTTCTTC CATSARTNNEQFF
many TRBJ2-3 TRBV7-2 NA TGTGCCAGCAGCTTAGAAGAGCGGCACACAGATACGCAGTATTTT CASSLEERHTDTQYF
many TRBJ2-1 TRBV7-2 NA TGTGCCAGCAGCTTAGGGCTATCAAACAATGAGCAGTTCTTC CASSLGLSNNEQFF
NA TRBJ2-2 TRBV10-3 NA TGTGCCATCAAGGAAACAGCGAACACCGGGGAGCTGTTTTTT CAIKETANTGELFF
NA TRBJ2-1 TRBV12-5 TRBD2 TGTGCTAGTGGTTACATACTAGCGGGGGGGCCCAATGAGCAGTTCTTC CASGYILAGGPNEQFF
few TRBJ2-5 TRBV24-1 TRBD2 TGTGCCACCAGTGATTCGACTAGCGAGAGGCCAGAGACCCAGTACTTC CATSDSTSERPETQYF
once TRBJ1-3 TRBV2 NA TGTGCCAGCTGCAGGTCTCCCTCGGGGGGCTCTGGAAACACCATATATTTT CASCRSPSGGSGNTIYF
few TRBJ1-2 TRBV19 TRBD1 TGTGCCGCGAGGCGGGCAGGGGGCTTGCAAGCTGACACCTTC CAARRAGGLQADTF
NA TRBJ1-3 TRBV29-1 NA TGCAGCGTCCCCAATGGAAACACCATATATTTT CSVPNGNTIYF
many TRBJ1-1 TRBV7-2 NA TGTGCCAGCAGCTTAGAGGTGGCAGGGGTAGAAACTGAAGCTTTCTTT CASSLEVAGVETEAFF
many TRBJ1-5 TRBV7-6 NA TGTGCCAGCAACCAGGGCTTGGGTCAGCCCCAGCATTTT CASNQGLGQPQHF
few TRBJ2-3 TRBV12-3/TRBV12-4 NA TGTGCCAGCAGTTTTGCAGTGGGGCGGGGAGATACGCAGTATTTT CASSFAVGRGDTQYF
few TRBJ2-6 TRBV7-6 TRBD1 TGTGCCAGCAGCACCTCACAGGGGGCTGGGGCCAACGTCCTGACTTTC CASSTSQGAGANVLTF
NA TRBJ2-5 TRBV29-1 TRBD2 TGCAACGTTGAGCGGGGGGCCTCGACGAACCAAGAGACCCAGTACTTC CNVERGASTNQETQYF
few TRBJ2-1 TRBV7-3 NA TGTGCCAGCAGCTTAATTGGCGCGGCAGAAGAGCAGTTCTTC CASSLIGAAEEQFF
many TRBJ2-7 TRBV27 NA TGTGCCAGCAGGGCAGGGGACTCCTACGAGCAGTACTTC CASRAGDSYEQYF
NA TRBJ2-5 TRBV20-1 NA TGCAGTGCTAGAGAAGAGATCCAAGAGACCCAGTACTTC CSAREEIQETQYF
NA TRBJ1-2 TRBV19 NA TGTGCCAGTAGTCCGCGCCCAGGGTTCTATGGCTACACCTTC CASSPRPGFYGYTF
NA TRBJ2-2 TRBV5-4 NA TGTGCCAGCAGCTTTCAGGTCCTAGGCGGGGAGCTGTTTTTT CASSFQVLGGELFF
NA TRBJ1-2 TRBV27 NA TGTGCCAGCAGGCTGAAAATGGACAGCCTTGGATACTATGGCTACACCTTC CASRLKMDSLGYYGYTF